The entry below describes one T cell receptor (beta chain). What it binds is unknown. The table came from immunoSEQ multiplex PCR; TCRdb's copy has only in-frame clones and leaves some out. The repertoire includes some 16,000 clones, around 80% of them detected once, and 9.8% sits in the top ten. This sample was included in a study of immune cell composition in non-small cell lung cancer. Study-level findings and limits: Shared sequences between tumour-reactive and dominant in vivo clones were not proven.

Normal lung was sampled as far from the tumour as possible, at least 3 cm. In addition, the sample was reused for a study of CD4 T cells in lung cancer. That source reports: Neoantigen-specific CD4+ T-cell clones and TCRs were isolated from blood. Before giving blood, patients had received treatments including platinum chemotherapy, some also nivolumab or pembrolizumab.

The TCR comes from a human donor with non-small cell lung cancer. The source material was non-adjacent lung tissue.

For the CDR3, the DNA is TGCGCCAGCAGCCAAGTCAGGGGCTATGGCTACACCTTC. Translated, it gives CASSQVRGYGYTF. V and J are TRBV4-3 and TRBJ1-2; a possible D gene is TRBD1 (6 bases). CDR1 is LGHNA, CDR2 YSLEER, per germline. This CDR3 spans 13 amino acids. The V gene lost 1 base and the J gene lost 4 bases, with 7 bases spanning the gap.